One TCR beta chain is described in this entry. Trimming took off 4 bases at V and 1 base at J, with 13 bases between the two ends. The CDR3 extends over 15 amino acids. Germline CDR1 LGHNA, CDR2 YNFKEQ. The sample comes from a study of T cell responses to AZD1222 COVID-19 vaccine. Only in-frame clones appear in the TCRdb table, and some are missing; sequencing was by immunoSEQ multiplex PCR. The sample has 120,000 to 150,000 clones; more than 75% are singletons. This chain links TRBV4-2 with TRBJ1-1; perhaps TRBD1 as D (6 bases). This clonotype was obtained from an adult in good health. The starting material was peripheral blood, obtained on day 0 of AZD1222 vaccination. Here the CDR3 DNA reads TGTGCCAGCAGCCTCCAAGGACAGTCGAACACTGAAGCTTTCTTT. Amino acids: CASSLQGQSNTEAFF.